This TCR beta chain was captured in a study of blood T cell repertoires in COVID-19. Overall study context: Whether acute or convalescent, the COVID-19 samples came from the United States, Italy and Spain.

Study members were between about 18 and 95 years old and lived in 20 to 25 US regions. Researchers sorted participants into cohorts using their self-reported clinical history. Deletions cut 4 bases from V and 12 bases from J, with 28 bases between. CDR3 length: 17 residues. Germline values: CDR1 SGHTA, CDR2 FQGNSA. As handled by the study authors: Using reference gene primer amplification, nucleated cell counts were estimated. TCRdb's table, derived via immunoSEQ multiplex PCR, lists solely in-frame clones and lacks some. For V, J and clone size, that table is used; D and trimming come from the DNA. The top ten hold 4% to 5.5% of the sample, which has around 340,000 clones, 65% to 90% seen once.

The chain is built from TRBV7-2 and TRBJ2-1; perhaps TRBD2 as D (6 bases). The sequenced sample was PBMCs or T cells enriched from blood (not recorded which). The clonotype was recovered from a woman aged 40-49 years with acute COVID-19. The CDR3 protein is CASSSPGDGSSLQGQFF. The CDR3 bases are TGTGCCAGCAGCTCCCCGGGGGACGGATCCTCGCTTCAGGGGCAGTTCTTC.